This TCR beta chain was documented in a study of identical twins. Study-wide results and limits: High-abundance cord blood beta clonotypes had fewer insertions; memory repertoires showed none. Zero-insertion analyses were open to partial confounding by invariant MAIT and iNKT cells.

Trimming pared 6 bases from V and 2 bases from J, leaving 13 bases between. The CDR3 is 14 amino acids. Unique molecular identifiers were present on the cDNA, and a universal primer site came from template switching. TCRdb reanalysed the 5' RACE reads using MiXCR and keeps one entry per CDR3 protein. The repertoire has roughly 690,000 distinct CDR3 sequences, 5.5% to 6.5% of them found once; the top ten carry 1.5% to 2%. About this clonotype itself: Its antigen is not known.

Source material: naive T cells sorted from blood. This TCR came from a man aged 18 to 29 in good health. J is TRBJ1-2 and V is TRBV12-3 or TRBV12-4; D is unresolved. The CDR3 DNA sequence: TGTGCCAGCAGCCCTACTTTCGGGAACTATGGCTACACCTTC. Amino acid sequence: CASSPTFGNYGYTF.